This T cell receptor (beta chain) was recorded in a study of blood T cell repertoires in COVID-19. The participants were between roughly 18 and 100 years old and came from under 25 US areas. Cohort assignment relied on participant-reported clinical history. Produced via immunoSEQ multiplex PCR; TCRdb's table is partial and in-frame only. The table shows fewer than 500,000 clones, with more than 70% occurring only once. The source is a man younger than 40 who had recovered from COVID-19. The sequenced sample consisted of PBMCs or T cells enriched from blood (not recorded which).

Here the CDR3 DNA reads TGTGCCACCAGTGACTCCGGGTACGGCTACACCTTC. It translates to CATSDSGYGYTF. The genes are TRBV24-1 and TRBJ1-2, with D uncertain. CDR1 and CDR2 from the germline V gene are KGHDR and SFDVKD. The CDR3 totals 12 residues. V was pared by 4 bases and J by 8 bases, with 10 bases between.